This TCR beta chain was recovered during a study of blood T cell repertoires in COVID-19. Study-wide context: T cells, B-cell-depleted T cells, or PBMCs provided the cDNA or gDNA that served as material.

Assay used: immunoSEQ multiplex PCR; TCRdb lists only in-frame clones, some missing. The sample shows under 450,000 clones, about nine tenths of them seen only once. From germline, CDR1 is MNHEY and CDR2 SMNVEV (reference sequence). Trimming took 5 bases from V and 7 from J; bases not matched to a gene: 6. CDR3 length equals 16 residues. This clone appeared once. The sequenced sample was peripheral blood. This TCR was recovered from a woman between 40 and 50 years old with COVID-19, enrolled during active disease. The chain employs TRBV27 and TRBJ1-6; TRBD1 aligns across 12 bases. CDR3 DNA sequence: TGTGCCAGCAGTCCCCGGGACAGGGGGCGAAATTCACCCCTCCACTTT. It specifies CASSPRDRGRNSPLHF.